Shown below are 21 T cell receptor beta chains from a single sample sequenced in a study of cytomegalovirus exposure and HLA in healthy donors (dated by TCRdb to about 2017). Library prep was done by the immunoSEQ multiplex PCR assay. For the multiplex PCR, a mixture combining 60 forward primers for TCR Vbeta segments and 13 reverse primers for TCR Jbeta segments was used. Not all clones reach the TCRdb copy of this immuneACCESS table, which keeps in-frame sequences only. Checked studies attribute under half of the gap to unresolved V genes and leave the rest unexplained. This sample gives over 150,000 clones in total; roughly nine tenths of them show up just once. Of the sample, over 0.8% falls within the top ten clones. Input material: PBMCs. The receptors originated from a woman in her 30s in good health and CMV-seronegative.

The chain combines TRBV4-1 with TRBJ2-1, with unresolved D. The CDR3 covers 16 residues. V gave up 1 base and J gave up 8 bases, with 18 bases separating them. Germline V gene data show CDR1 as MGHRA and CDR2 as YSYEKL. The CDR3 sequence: CASSQVVRSVGDEQFF. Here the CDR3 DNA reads TGCGCCAGCAGCCAAGTTGTCAGGTCTGTAGGCGATGAGCAGTTCTTC.

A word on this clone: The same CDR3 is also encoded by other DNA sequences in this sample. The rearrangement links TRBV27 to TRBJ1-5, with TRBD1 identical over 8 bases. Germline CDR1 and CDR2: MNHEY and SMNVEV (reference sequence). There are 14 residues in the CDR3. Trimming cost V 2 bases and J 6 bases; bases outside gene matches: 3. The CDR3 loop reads CASSLAGGGQPQHF. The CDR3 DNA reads TGTGCCAGCAGTTTAGCAGGGGGCGGTCAGCCCCAGCATTTT.

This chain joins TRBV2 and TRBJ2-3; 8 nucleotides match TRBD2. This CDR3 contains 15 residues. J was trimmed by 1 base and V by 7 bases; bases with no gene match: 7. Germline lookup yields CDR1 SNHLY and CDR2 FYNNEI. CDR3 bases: TGTGCCAGCAAGAAGCGAGCGGGGGGCACAGATACGCAGTATTTT. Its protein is CASKKRAGGTDTQYF.

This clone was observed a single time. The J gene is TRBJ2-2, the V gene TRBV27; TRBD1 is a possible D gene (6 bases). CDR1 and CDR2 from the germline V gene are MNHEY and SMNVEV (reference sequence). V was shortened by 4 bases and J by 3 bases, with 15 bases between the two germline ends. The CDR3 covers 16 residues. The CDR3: CASSSIQGFDTGELFF. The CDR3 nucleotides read TGTGCCAGCAGTTCTATCCAGGGGTTCGACACCGGGGAGCTGTTTTTT.

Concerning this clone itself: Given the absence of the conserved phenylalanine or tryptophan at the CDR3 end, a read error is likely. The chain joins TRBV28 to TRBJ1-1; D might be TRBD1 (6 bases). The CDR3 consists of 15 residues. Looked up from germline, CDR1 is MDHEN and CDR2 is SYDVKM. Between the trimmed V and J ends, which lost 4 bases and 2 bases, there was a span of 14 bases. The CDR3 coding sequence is TGTGCCAGCAGTTCAGGACAGAGGGTTAACACTGAAGCTTTCCTT. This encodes CASSSGQRVNTEAFL.

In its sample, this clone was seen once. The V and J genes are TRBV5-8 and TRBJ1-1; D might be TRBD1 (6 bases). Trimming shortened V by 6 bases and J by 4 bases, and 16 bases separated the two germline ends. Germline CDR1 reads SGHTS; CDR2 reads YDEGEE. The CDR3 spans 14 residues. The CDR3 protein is CASTTIIGGTEAFF. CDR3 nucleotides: TGTGCCAGCACCACCATCATAGGGGGCACTGAAGCTTTCTTT.

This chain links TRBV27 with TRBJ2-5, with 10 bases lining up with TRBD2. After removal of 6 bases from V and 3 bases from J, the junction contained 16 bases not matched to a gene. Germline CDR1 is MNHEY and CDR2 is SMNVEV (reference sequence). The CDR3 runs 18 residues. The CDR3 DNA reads TGTGCCAGCAGCTCTTACAGGGGGGGGCTAGCGGGAGAAGAGACCCAGTACTTC. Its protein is CASSSYRGGLAGEETQYF.

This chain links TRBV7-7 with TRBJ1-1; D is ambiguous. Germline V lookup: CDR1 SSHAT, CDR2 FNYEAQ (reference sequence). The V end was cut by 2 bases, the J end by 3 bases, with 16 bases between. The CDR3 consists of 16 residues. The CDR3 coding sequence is TGTGCCAGCAGCTTAAGGAGGTCCAGGAGGGACACTGAAGCTTTCTTT. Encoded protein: CASSLRRSRRDTEAFF.

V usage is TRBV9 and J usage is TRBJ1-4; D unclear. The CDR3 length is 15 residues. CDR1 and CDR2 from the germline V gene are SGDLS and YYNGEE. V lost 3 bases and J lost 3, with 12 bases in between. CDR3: CASSADGSPNEKLFF. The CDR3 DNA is TGTGCCAGCAGCGCAGACGGGTCACCTAATGAAAAACTGTTTTTT.

The DNA of the CDR3 is TGTGCCAGCAGCCCTCGGGAACAGGGGTGGTCCTACGAGCAGTACTTC. Residues: CASSPREQGWSYEQYF. The V call is TRBV9, the J call TRBJ2-7; 7 bases line up with TRBD1. CDR1 is SGDLS and CDR2 is YYNGEE in the germline V gene. The V gene end was trimmed by 4 bases and the J gene end by 1 base; junction bases not matched to a gene: 11. CDR3 length equals 16 residues. Using reference TRBV9 and TRBJ2-7 for the parts outside the CDR3, the full variable domain is DSGVTQTPKHLITATGQRVTLRCSPRSGDLSVYWYQQSLDQGLQFLIQYYNGEERAKGNILERFSAQQFPDLHSELNLSSLELGDSALYFCASSPREQGWSYEQYFGPGTRLTVT.

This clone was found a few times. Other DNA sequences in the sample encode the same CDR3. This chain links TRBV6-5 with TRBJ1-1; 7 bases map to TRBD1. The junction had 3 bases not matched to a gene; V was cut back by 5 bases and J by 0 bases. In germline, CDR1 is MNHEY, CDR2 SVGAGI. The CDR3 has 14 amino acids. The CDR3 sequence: CASSLDRVNTEAFF. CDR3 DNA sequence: TGTGCCAGCAGTCTCGACAGGGTGAACACTGAAGCTTTCTTT.

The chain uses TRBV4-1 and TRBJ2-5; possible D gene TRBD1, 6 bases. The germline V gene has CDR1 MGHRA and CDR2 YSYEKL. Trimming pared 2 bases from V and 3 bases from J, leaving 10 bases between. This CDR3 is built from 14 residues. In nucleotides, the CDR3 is TGCGCCAGCAGCCAACGGCCAGGGGAAGAGACCCAGTACTTC. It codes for CASSQRPGEETQYF.

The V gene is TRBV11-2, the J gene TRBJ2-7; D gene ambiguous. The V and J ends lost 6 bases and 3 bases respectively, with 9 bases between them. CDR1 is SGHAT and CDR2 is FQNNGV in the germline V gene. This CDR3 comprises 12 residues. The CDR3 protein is CASSFSVYEQYF. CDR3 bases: TGTGCCAGCAGTTTCAGTGTCTACGAGCAGTACTTC.

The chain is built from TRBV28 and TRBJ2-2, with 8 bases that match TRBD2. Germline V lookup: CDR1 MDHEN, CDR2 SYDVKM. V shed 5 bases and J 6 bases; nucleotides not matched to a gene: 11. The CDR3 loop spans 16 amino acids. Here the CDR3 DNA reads TGTGCCAGCAGTCCTCATAGCGGGACCATCTCCGGGGAGCTGTTTTTT. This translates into CASSPHSGTISGELFF.

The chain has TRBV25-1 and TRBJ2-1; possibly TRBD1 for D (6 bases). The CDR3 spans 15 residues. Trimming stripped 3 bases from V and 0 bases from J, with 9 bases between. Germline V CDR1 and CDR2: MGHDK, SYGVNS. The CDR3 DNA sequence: TGTGCCAGCAGTGAGGGGGCGAGCTCCTACAATGAGCAGTTCTTC. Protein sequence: CASSEGASSYNEQFF. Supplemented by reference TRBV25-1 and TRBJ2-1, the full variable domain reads EADIYQTPRYLVIGTGKKITLECSQTMGHDKMYWYQQDPGMELHLIHYSYGVNSTEKGDLSSESTVSRIRTEHFPLTLESARPSHTSQYLCASSEGASSYNEQFFGPGTRLTVL.

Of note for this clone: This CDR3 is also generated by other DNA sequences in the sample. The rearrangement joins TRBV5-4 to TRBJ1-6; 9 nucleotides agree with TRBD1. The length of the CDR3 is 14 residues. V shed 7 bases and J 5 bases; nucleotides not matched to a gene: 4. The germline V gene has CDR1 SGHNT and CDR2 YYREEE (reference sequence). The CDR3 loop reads CASGQGFNNSPLHF. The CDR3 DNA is TGTGCCAGCGGACAGGGGTTCAATAATTCACCCCTCCACTTT.

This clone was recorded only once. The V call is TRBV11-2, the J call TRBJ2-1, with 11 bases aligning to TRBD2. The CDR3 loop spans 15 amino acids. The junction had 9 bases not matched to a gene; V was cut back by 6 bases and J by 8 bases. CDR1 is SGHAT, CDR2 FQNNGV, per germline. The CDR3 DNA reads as TGTGCCAGCAGTCGCACTAGCGGGAGTTCCTATGAGCAGTTCTTC. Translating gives CASSRTSGSSYEQFF.

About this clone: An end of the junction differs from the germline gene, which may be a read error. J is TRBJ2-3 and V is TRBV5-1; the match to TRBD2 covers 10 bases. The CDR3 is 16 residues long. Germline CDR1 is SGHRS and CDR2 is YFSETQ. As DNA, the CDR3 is TGCGCCAGCAGCAGGCCCACTAGCGGGGACACAGATCCGCAGTATTTT. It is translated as CASSRPTSGDTDPQYF.

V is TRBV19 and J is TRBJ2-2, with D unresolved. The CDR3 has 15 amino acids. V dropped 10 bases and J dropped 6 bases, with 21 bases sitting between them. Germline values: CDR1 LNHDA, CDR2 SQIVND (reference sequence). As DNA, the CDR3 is TGTGCCACCCAAACCCCCCGCGAGGTGGCCGGGGAGCTGTTTTTT. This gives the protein CATQTPREVAGELFF.

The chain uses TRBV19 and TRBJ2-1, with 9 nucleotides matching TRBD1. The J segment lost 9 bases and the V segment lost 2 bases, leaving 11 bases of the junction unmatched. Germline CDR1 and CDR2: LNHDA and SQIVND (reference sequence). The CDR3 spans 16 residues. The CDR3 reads CASSIPGQGSGAEQFF. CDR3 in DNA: TGTGCCAGTAGTATACCGGGACAGGGATCAGGTGCTGAGCAGTTCTTC.

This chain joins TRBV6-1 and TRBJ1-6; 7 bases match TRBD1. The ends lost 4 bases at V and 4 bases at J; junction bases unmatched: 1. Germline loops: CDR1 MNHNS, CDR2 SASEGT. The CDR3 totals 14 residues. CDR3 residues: CASSADRYNSPLHF. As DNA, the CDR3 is TGTGCCAGCAGTGCGGACAGGTATAATTCACCCCTCCACTTT.